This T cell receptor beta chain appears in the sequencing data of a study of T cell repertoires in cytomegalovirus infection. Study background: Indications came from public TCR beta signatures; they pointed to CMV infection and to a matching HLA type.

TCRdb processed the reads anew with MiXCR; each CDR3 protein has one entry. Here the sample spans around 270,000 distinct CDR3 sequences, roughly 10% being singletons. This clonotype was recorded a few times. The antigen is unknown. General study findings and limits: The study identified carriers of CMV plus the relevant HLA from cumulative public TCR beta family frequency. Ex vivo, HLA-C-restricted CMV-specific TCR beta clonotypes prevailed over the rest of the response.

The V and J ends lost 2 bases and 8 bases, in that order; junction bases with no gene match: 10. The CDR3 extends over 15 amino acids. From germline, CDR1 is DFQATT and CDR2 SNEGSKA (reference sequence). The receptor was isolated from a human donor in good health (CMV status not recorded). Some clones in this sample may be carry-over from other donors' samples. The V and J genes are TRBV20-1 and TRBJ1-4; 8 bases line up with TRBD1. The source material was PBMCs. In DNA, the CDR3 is TGCAGTGCTAGACCCTGGACAGGGAAAGGGGAAAAACTGTTTTTT. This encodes CSARPWTGKGEKLFF.